These T cell receptor beta chains were read from a single sample in a study of T cell repertoires in cytomegalovirus infection. MiXCR, run by TCRdb on the reads, gives a single entry per CDR3 protein. The sample lists roughly 180,000 distinct CDR3 sequences; roughly 17% were seen once. Sequences were obtained from CD8+ T cells from PBMCs. These receptors originate from a human donor in good health (CMV status not recorded). Some clones in this sample may be carry-over from other donors' samples. The CDR3 runs from the conserved cysteine through the conserved F or W. Fields, in order: CDR3 protein, CDR3 DNA, D gene, J gene, V gene, clone size. D genes are given only for firm matches. Clone size is not always given. Where it is, it says once, few, many or a class for expanded clones.

CDR3 protein: CASSAGRGPQHF; CDR3 DNA: TGTGCCAGCAGCGCTGGAAGGGGGCCCCAGCATTTT; D gene: NA; J gene: TRBJ1-5; V gene: TRBV5-6; clone size: many
CDR3 protein: CSVPVPQATPLHF; CDR3 DNA: TGCAGTGTCCCGGTCCCCCAGGCAACACCCCTCCACTTT; D gene: NA; J gene: TRBJ1-6; V gene: TRBV20-1; clone size: few
CDR3 protein: CASKDPFVTEAFF; CDR3 DNA: TGTGCCAGCAAAGATCCGTTCGTCACTGAAGCTTTCTTT; D gene: NA; J gene: TRBJ1-1; V gene: TRBV28; clone size: few
CDR3 protein: CASSFQLNTGELFF; CDR3 DNA: TGTGCCAGCAGTTTCCAGTTGAACACCGGGGAGCTGTTTTTT; D gene: NA; J gene: TRBJ2-2; V gene: TRBV28; clone size: NA
CDR3 protein: CSARVGRVDEKLFF; CDR3 DNA: TGCAGTGCTAGAGTCGGCAGGGTGGATGAAAAACTGTTTTTT; D gene: NA; J gene: TRBJ1-4; V gene: TRBV20-1; clone size: few
CDR3 protein: CASSQDVDRTLFGLDTIYF; CDR3 DNA: TGTGCCAGCAGCCAGGACGTTGACAGGACTCTATTCGGCTTGGACACCATATATTTT; D gene: NA; J gene: TRBJ1-3; V gene: TRBV14; clone size: NA
CDR3 protein: CASRETGAGNEQFF; CDR3 DNA: TGTGCCAGCAGAGAAACAGGGGCGGGCAATGAGCAGTTCTTC; D gene: TRBD1; J gene: TRBJ2-1; V gene: TRBV25-1; clone size: NA
CDR3 protein: CASSPPVGKDEAFF; CDR3 DNA: TGTGCCAGCTCACCACCGGTAGGGAAAGATGAAGCTTTCTTT; D gene: NA; J gene: TRBJ1-1; V gene: TRBV18; clone size: NA
CDR3 protein: CASSHYLRGWAYEQYF; CDR3 DNA: TGTGCCAGCAGCCACTACCTCAGGGGGTGGGCCTACGAGCAGTACTTC; D gene: TRBD1; J gene: TRBJ2-7; V gene: TRBV4-2; clone size: few
CDR3 protein: CASSGDTGLNTEAFF; CDR3 DNA: TGTGCCAGCAGCGGTGACACGGGCCTGAACACTGAAGCTTTCTTT; D gene: NA; J gene: TRBJ1-1; V gene: TRBV7-9; clone size: NA
CDR3 protein: CATISSGTGWNEQFF; CDR3 DNA: TGTGCCACCATCAGCTCCGGGACGGGGTGGAATGAGCAGTTCTTC; D gene: NA; J gene: TRBJ2-1; V gene: TRBV15; clone size: few
CDR3 protein: CASSFSGPKDTQYF; CDR3 DNA: TGTGCCAGCAGTTTCTCAGGGCCCAAGGATACGCAGTATTTT; D gene: NA; J gene: TRBJ2-3; V gene: TRBV12-3/TRBV12-4; clone size: few
CDR3 protein: CASSRGSTNEKLFF; CDR3 DNA: TGTGCCAGCAGCCGGGGCTCTACTAATGAAAAACTGTTTTTT; D gene: NA; J gene: TRBJ1-4; V gene: TRBV14; clone size: NA
CDR3 protein: CASSYTGDNYNEQFF; CDR3 DNA: TGTGCCAGCAGTTACACAGGAGACAATTACAATGAGCAGTTCTTC; D gene: NA; J gene: TRBJ2-1; V gene: TRBV6-2/TRBV6-3; clone size: NA
CDR3 protein: CASSYSRQGLNTEAFF; CDR3 DNA: TGTGCCAGCAGTTACTCGCGACAGGGGCTGAACACTGAAGCTTTCTTT; D gene: TRBD1; J gene: TRBJ1-1; V gene: TRBV6-5; clone size: few
CDR3 protein: CASSSPSGTKSYEQYF; CDR3 DNA: TGTGCCAGCAGCTCACCGTCCGGGACAAAGAGCTACGAGCAGTACTTC; D gene: NA; J gene: TRBJ2-7; V gene: TRBV11-2; clone size: NA
CDR3 protein: CASSPRMAGRDTQYF; CDR3 DNA: TGTGCCAGCAGCCCCCGGATGGCGGGGCGGGATACGCAGTATTTT; D gene: NA; J gene: TRBJ2-3; V gene: TRBV7-9; clone size: few
CDR3 protein: CASSLFRGYGYTF; CDR3 DNA: TGTGCCAGCAGTTTATTCAGGGGCTATGGCTACACCTTC; D gene: NA; J gene: TRBJ1-2; V gene: TRBV27; clone size: few
CDR3 protein: CASSYTGVGGYTF; CDR3 DNA: TGTGCCAGCAGTTATACTGGAGTGGGTGGCTACACCTTC; D gene: NA; J gene: TRBJ1-2; V gene: TRBV6-1; clone size: few
CDR3 protein: CASSFAPGRPDTGELFF; CDR3 DNA: TGTGCCAGCAGCTTTGCCCCGGGCAGGCCTGACACCGGGGAGCTGTTTTTT; D gene: NA; J gene: TRBJ2-2; V gene: TRBV7-6; clone size: NA
CDR3 protein: CASSSRDSGSYEQYF; CDR3 DNA: TGTGCCAGCAGCAGCCGGGACAGTGGATCCTACGAGCAGTACTTC; D gene: TRBD1; J gene: TRBJ2-7; V gene: TRBV5-6; clone size: NA
CDR3 protein: CASIGVGGAFF; CDR3 DNA: TGTGCCAGCATCGGAGTGGGGGGAGCTTTCTTT; D gene: NA; J gene: TRBJ1-1; V gene: TRBV7-7; clone size: NA
CDR3 protein: CASSLPGEAQPQHF; CDR3 DNA: TGTGCCAGCAGCTTACCGGGGGAGGCCCAGCCCCAGCATTTT; D gene: NA; J gene: TRBJ1-5; V gene: TRBV7-2; clone size: many
CDR3 protein: CSARDPARGEQFF; CDR3 DNA: TGCAGTGCTAGAGATCCCGCCCGGGGTGAGCAGTTCTTC; D gene: NA; J gene: TRBJ2-1; V gene: TRBV20-1; clone size: NA
CDR3 protein: CSVGGAGSGYEQYF; CDR3 DNA: TGCAGCGTTGGCGGGGCAGGGTCTGGCTACGAGCAGTACTTC; D gene: NA; J gene: TRBJ2-7; V gene: TRBV29-1; clone size: NA